The present entry profiles one T cell receptor beta chain with its context. This clone's antigen is unknown. One base away there is no much larger clone; base qualities are not given. Library prep was done by the immunoSEQ multiplex PCR assay. For the multiplex PCR, a mixture combining 60 forward primers for TCR Vbeta segments and 13 reverse primers for TCR Jbeta segments was used. Amplification of the CDR3 region of rearranged TCR beta genes was performed with a multiplex PCR assay on genomic DNA. The amplified TCR beta libraries were sequenced on the Illumina HiSeq System as 87-base-pair reads. The original pipeline was this. A later analysis tallied 75 million to 95 million unique TCR beta chains across the 666 repertoires, and roughly 11 million of those chains were shared by two or more donors. Raw reads were error-corrected and collapsed into unique sequences by a nearest-neighbor algorithm in which closely related sequences were merged to remove PCR and sequencing errors. CDR3 sequences were aligned to IMGT reference sequences to assign V, D and J gene segments. For a sequence to be retained, a match of at least six nucleotides to both a V gene segment and a J gene segment was required. Rearrangements were classified as productive when the CDR3 lacked stop codons and remained in frame with V and J, and all other rearrangements were classified as non-productive. CDR3 was defined by IMGT convention, running from the second conserved V-encoded cysteine to the conserved J-encoded phenylalanine. In an earlier analysis of roughly 580 of the donors, sequences lacking an unambiguous match to a single V gene segment were excluded. In an earlier analysis of approximately 590 of the donors, a V segment was called functional when productive rearrangements were above 56.7%, and segregating when the standard deviation between donors exceeded 5%. A statistical classification framework was developed to diagnose cytomegalovirus status using the catalog of TCR beta chain sequences. A later analysis assigned V and J genes by comparing TCR nucleotide sequences with IMGT/GENE-DB human TR gene sequences. A later analysis assigned CDR3 sequences and most-parsimonious VDJ recombination scenarios with the TCRdist pipeline. In a later analysis, each TCR beta chain was defined by its CDR3 amino acid sequence together with its V-gene family, and reads lacking a unique V-gene family were excluded. A later analysis removed over 500 highly shared, low-generation-probability nucleotide sequences to deal with suspected cross-contamination and a sequencing artifact. For each public chain, a later analysis derived a clonal expansion index from normalized ranks of inferred template counts within each repertoire. In a later analysis, generation probabilities were computed using a VDJ recombination model fitted to out-of-frame rearrangements, and the results were checked against IGoR. A later analysis scored TCR-TCR, TCR-HLA and TCR-CMV co-occurrence with hypergeometric tests, applying a repertoire-size bias correction to TCR pairs. A later analysis estimated false discovery rates by permuting HLA or CMV assignments 20 times. In a later analysis, co-occurring TCRs were grouped with DBSCAN, and TCRdist sequence similarity was added when clustering was performed within HLA-allele-positive subsets. For co-occurrence clustering, repertoires with fewer than 30,000 or more than 120,000 public chains were excluded, along with 5 or 6 repertoires with anomalous nucleotide sharing. Drawn from immuneACCESS, this table holds only the in-frame rearrangements with V and J called that TCRdb kept. Clones are partly lost; checked studies trace under half to an unresolved V gene and leave the rest unexplained. Clonal size and the V and J genes are those of that table, whereas D and trimming came from the DNA. This sample comprises approximately 140,000 clones, under 90% of them detected only once. About 0.76% of the sample is taken by the ten largest.

The cohort consisted of 650 to 700 healthy bone marrow donors. At the time of sampling, every cohort member was nominally healthy, though immune exposures that went unrecorded were likely present. The donor was CMV seronegative and belonged to the group of under 400 seronegative cohort members. Every donor gave a peripheral blood sample, and the peripheral blood mononuclear cells from that sample were used for TCR beta sequencing. The Qiagen DNeasy Blood Extraction Kit was used to extract genomic DNA from the blood cell samples. The data are from a study of cytomegalovirus exposure and HLA in healthy donors (dated by TCRdb to 2017 to 2019). With regard to the full study: According to an earlier analysis of 550 to 750 of the donors, 150 million to 200 million T cells yielded 95 million to 140 million unique TCR beta sequences and 276 Gb of sequence data. The study profiled the T cell repertoires of around 700 subjects by immunosequencing and related them to cytomegalovirus serostatus. In a later analysis, previously published TCR beta repertoires from fewer than 750 donors were re-analyzed and high-resolution HLA genotyping was added so that TCR occurrence patterns could be studied. Of the 300 to 450 genotyped donors, over 70% fell in the genetic ancestry cluster associated with self-reported Caucasian donors. Donor age, sex, ethnicity and CMV serostatus were compiled alongside the repertoire data. An early release covering roughly 640 HLA-typed donors comprised about 290 gigabases of sequencing data and roughly 86 million unique TCR sequences. Both class I and class II loci were covered by HLA typing, at four-digit resolution. A few DR-DQ haplotypes were treated as single units for association and clustering because of strong linkage in the cohort. In a later genetic analysis, genome-wide SNP genotypes for 398 of the 666 donors were used, and that subset was treated as a discovery cohort. All discovery cohort repertoires had been generated on a single sequencing platform. High-throughput TCR immunosequencing, statistical association of individual TCRs with disease status, and machine learning were combined to predict cytomegalovirus infection status. The number of typed donors differed by locus: roughly 629-630 for A, B, C, DRB1 and DQB1; 500 to 550 for DQA1; 606 for DPA1; and about 450 for DPB1. In the later analysis, no new phenotypic data were used to find candidate immune exposures; instead, reliance was placed on TCR beta sequences and their occurrence across donors. The aim of the study was to test whether cataloging public T cell receptors could identify signatures of past pathogen exposure. On average, around 230,000 unique TCR beta nucleotide sequences were sequenced per donor among about 400 genotyped donors of the cohort, with around 19% of those sequences being non-productive. In an earlier analysis of roughly 540 of the donors, high-throughput TCR beta sequencing was used to judge whether each TCR beta V gene segment behaved as functional or pseudogenic. Besides the first cohort of 550 to 750 subjects, a separate validation cohort made up of 120 different subjects was used. The full study reports these points: In a later analysis, several top co-occurrence clusters were reported to appear linked to parvovirus B19, influenza, CMV and Epstein-Barr virus. A later analysis found that most CMV-associated TCR beta chains appeared HLA-restricted, with HLA associations seemingly driven largely by CMV exposure. In both the original and validation cohorts, the classifier was reported to diagnose cytomegalovirus status with high specificity and sensitivity. The cohort was sequenced for TCR beta chains only, and without alpha or paired-chain data the features that could be detected were limited. The only immune exposure information available for the cohort was CMV serostatus. A further reported finding was that TCR beta sequences accurately predicted the HLA-A and HLA-B alleles for most subjects in the first cohort. Correlated functional status among segregating V segments might reflect linkage disequilibrium, but an unknown experimental factor could not be ruled out. V-gene and J-gene trimming of TCR beta chains was associated with a missense DCLRE1C variant in a later genetic analysis, and the association was replicated in an independent cohort. Specific HLA alleles were associated with roughly 16,000 TCR beta sequences at a false discovery rate of 0.05 in a later analysis. Strong co-occurrence of HLA alleles, especially DR and DQ, made assigning TCR associations to individual alleles difficult. In an earlier analysis of around 600 of the donors, most TCR beta V segments were observed in productive rearrangements about 87% or about 30% of the time, broadly matching IMGT annotations. The authors suggested that the approach could potentially be generalized to other disease states and immunological phenotypes. Compared with equally common non-associated chains, HLA-associated TCR beta chains in a later analysis were more clonally expanded and had lower generation probabilities. The earlier analysis of a few hundred of the donors excluded roughly 17 rarely observed V segments, including chromosome 9 orphons, because counts were too low. Because some donors lacked HLA typing at each locus, the association tests relied only on the typed subset. A later genetic analysis reported fewer N-insertions in productive TCRs among donors in an Asian-associated ancestry cluster than the roughly 650-donor mean. In vitro tests confirmed that a few of the cytomegalovirus-associated TCR beta chains recognize cytomegalovirus antigens. Most TCR sequences were observed very rarely across donors, whereas some public TCRs were present in many individuals. A later analysis found that TCR association rates varied across HLA loci, with DRB1 alleles showing the most associated TCRs and HLA-C alleles the fewest. The study gave a list of 150 to 200 TCR beta chains associated with cytomegalovirus. A cluster of highly shared sequence variants was judged likely to be a technical artifact of the sequencing pipeline. The 87-base-pair reads could not distinguish some IMGT-functional V segments, including TRBV6-2 and TRBV6-3, so those segments were excluded. Presence/absence analyses assumed roughly uniform sequencing depth across donors, an assumption that may not hold.

The CDR3, from cysteine to phenylalanine, totals 16 residues. Only the CDR3 DNA stays, 48 bases, in frame from base 1. Per the germline V gene, SGHRS is the CDR1 and YFSETQ is the CDR2. The V end loses 4 bases and the J end loses 1 base, and a stretch of 15 bases separates them. The rearranged chain carries TRBV5-1 and TRBJ1-5; no confident D gene assignment can be made. Material: PBMCs. The sequence derives from a man younger than 35 in good health and CMV-seronegative. The DNA sequence reads TGCGCCAGCAGCCGATTAGCAGTTTTAAGCAATCAGCCCCAGCATTTT. This is translated as CASSRLAVLSNQPQHF.